The 31 T cell receptor beta chains below come from one sample, sequenced in a study of post-analysis software for immune sequencing data. These receptors' targets are unknown. Study-wide findings and caveats: The study found TRBV5-6, TRBV5-1 and TRBV20-1 among five TRBV segments more frequent in patients than controls.

Unique-molecular-identifier-tagged TCR beta cDNA libraries were used. TCRdb analysed the PCR reads with MiXCR anew, one entry per CDR3 protein. The sample lists 450,000 to 700,000 distinct CDR3 sequences, roughly 40% occurring once. Sequenced material: blood. These receptors originate from a girl between 5 and 17 years old with multiple sclerosis.

This clonotype was observed a few times. The rearrangement uses TRBV6-5 and TRBJ2-4, with D unclear. The CDR3 is made up of 15 amino acids. V was shortened by 4 bases and J by 0 bases, with 10 bases between the two germline ends. Germline V lookup: CDR1 MNHEY, CDR2 SVGAGI. The CDR3: CASSLGRLAKNIQYF. As DNA, the CDR3 is TGTGCCAGCAGTTTGGGCAGGCTAGCCAAAAACATTCAGTACTTC.

The chain has TRBV4-2 and TRBJ2-1; maybe TRBD1 (5 bases). The CDR3 loop spans 14 amino acids. Trimming left V 0 bases short and J 6 bases short, with 9 bases between. Germline V CDR1 and CDR2: LGHNA, YNFKEQ. Written as DNA, the CDR3 is TGTGCCAGCAGCCAAGACAGGGATCCCAATGAGCAGTTCTTC. Translation gives CASSQDRDPNEQFF.

The CDR3 sequence: CASSFGGDRGHEQYF. DNA of the CDR3: TGCGCCAGCAGCTTTGGGGGGGACAGGGGGCACGAGCAGTACTTC. The chain joins TRBV5-1 to TRBJ2-4; 12 bases agree with TRBD1. The J call may be mistaken, given a closer DNA end match to TRBJ2-7. Germline lookup yields CDR1 SGHRS and CDR2 YFSETQ. The CDR3 sequence is 15 residues long.

The rearrangement joins TRBV27 to TRBJ2-7; maybe TRBD1 (5 bases). The J call may be faulty, since TRBJ2-4 better matches the DNA end. This CDR3 region has 15 residues. Germline CDR1 reads MNHEY; CDR2 reads SMNVEV (reference sequence). The CDR3 DNA sequence: TGTGCCAGCAGCTCGTTAGGGGAAGGCAAAAACATTCAGTACTTC. Amino acid sequence: CASSSLGEGKNIQYF.

This rearrangement joins TRBV2 to TRBJ2-1; 10 bases align to TRBD2. CDR1 is SNHLY, CDR2 FYNNEI, per germline. This CDR3 contains 14 residues. Germline trimming cut 8 bases from V and 7 bases from J; bases unmatched to any gene: 8. The CDR3 is CASFRLAGANEQFF. CDR3 DNA sequence: TGTGCCAGCTTTAGGCTAGCGGGAGCGAATGAGCAGTTCTTC. Combining the CDR3 with reference TRBV2 and TRBJ2-1 gives the whole variable domain EPEVTQTPSHQVTQMGQEVILRCVPISNHLYFYWYRQILGQKVEFLVSFYNNEISEKSEIFDDQFSVERPDGSNFTLKIRSTKLEDSAMYFCASFRLAGANEQFFGPGTRLTVL.

J is TRBJ1-5 and V is TRBV7-2; D gene ambiguous. The CDR3 spans 13 residues. Trimming took 5 bases from V and 4 from J, leaving 9 bases between them. CDR1 is SGHTA, CDR2 FQGNSA, per germline. CDR3 residues: CASSPQVNQPQHF. As DNA, the CDR3 is TGTGCCAGCAGCCCTCAGGTTAATCAGCCCCAGCATTTT.

The DNA of the CDR3 is TGTGCCAGCAGCTTAGATTGCGTGACAGCGCTCTACGAGCAGTACTTC. Translating gives CASSLDCVTALYEQYF. J is TRBJ2-7 and V is TRBV7-9; the D gene is possibly TRBD1 (5 bases). This CDR3 has 16 amino acids. Trimming cost V 1 base and J 3 bases, with 16 bases left between them. CDR1 and CDR2 from the germline V gene are SEHNR and FQNEAQ (reference sequence).

The chain couples TRBV29-1 to TRBJ2-7, with D possibly being TRBD1 or TRBD2 (6 bases each). This CDR3 has 15 residues. Trimming removed 4 bases from V and 2 bases from J, with 18 bases in between. CDR1 SQVTM and CDR2 ANQGSEA come from the germline V gene. CDR3 in DNA: TGCAGCGTTGGAGGGGGGTCCAGAGGGGCCTACGAGCAGTACTTC. Its protein product is CSVGGGSRGAYEQYF.

This clonotype showed up just a few times. V gene TRBV12-3 or TRBV12-4 combines with J gene TRBJ2-3; D uncertain. V lost 6 bases, J lost 8 bases, and 12 bases lay in between. The CDR3 consists of 12 residues. This CDR3 reads CASSAGPGTQYF. DNA for the CDR3: TGTGCCAGCAGCGCAGGCCCCGGTACGCAGTATTTT.

Turning to this clonotype: One end of the junction fails to match germline, which may point to a read error. The V call is TRBV4-1, the J call TRBJ1-4; 8 bases line up with TRBD1. From germline, CDR1 is MGHRA and CDR2 YSYEKL. The CDR3 extends over 16 amino acids. As DNA, the CDR3 is TGCGCCAGCAGCCAAGAAGACAGGGGAACTAATGAAAAGCTGTTTTTT. Translated, it gives CASSQEDRGTNEKLFF.

The chain has TRBV4-1 and TRBJ1-5; D remains unclear. Trimming cost V 0 bases and J 3 bases, with 12 bases left between them. Per germline, CDR1 MGHRA and CDR2 YSYEKL. CDR3 size: 16 residues. The DNA of the CDR3 is TGCGCCAGCAGCCAAGATAACAGAGTGGACAATCAGCCCCAGCATTTT. Amino acids: CASSQDNRVDNQPQHF.

The rearrangement joins TRBV6-5 to TRBJ2-7, with 8 bases aligning to TRBD1. This CDR3 has 15 residues. Germline trimming cut 6 bases from V and 5 bases from J; bases unmatched to any gene: 12. The germline V gene has CDR1 MNHEY and CDR2 SVGAGI. The CDR3 DNA follows: TGTGCCAGCAGATCGACAGGGGCGCGTACCCACGAGCAGTACTTC. Protein product: CASRSTGARTHEQYF.

The chain recombines TRBV7-9 with TRBJ2-7; D uncertain. The CDR3 has 14 amino acids. The germline CDR1 and CDR2 sequences are SEHNR and FQNEAQ (reference sequence). V shed 5 bases and J shed 6 bases, with 17 bases lying between them. CDR3 protein: CASSPSLDPTEQYF. The CDR3 DNA follows: TGTGCCAGCAGCCCCTCCCTCGACCCTACCGAGCAGTACTTC.

Many counts were recorded for this clonotype. The rearrangement joins TRBV12-3 or TRBV12-4 to TRBJ2-1; D call uncertain. This CDR3 is 14 amino acids long. Trimming left V 6 bases short and J 0 bases short, with 9 bases between. CDR3 nucleotide sequence: TGTGCCAGCAGCCCGACAAGCTCCTACAATGAGCAGTTCTTC. It codes for CASSPTSSYNEQFF.

J is TRBJ2-1 and V is TRBV10-3; 8 positions agree with TRBD2. V lost 5 bases to trimming and J lost 0 bases; unmatched junction nucleotides: 3. CDR3 length: 15 residues. CDR1 and CDR2 (germline): ENHRY, SYGVKD. As DNA, the CDR3 is TGTGCCATCAGTCAGGGACTAGGCTCCTACAATGAGCAGTTCTTC. It is translated as CAISQGLGSYNEQFF.

This clonotype showed up just a few times. The rearrangement links TRBV7-2 to TRBJ2-1, with 11 bases aligning to TRBD1. The CDR3 covers 16 residues. Germline V gene sequence: CDR1 SGHTA, CDR2 FQGNSA. Losses at the gene ends were 4 bases for V and 8 bases for J; bases not matched to a gene: 10. The CDR3 sequence is CASSSSRTGGTDEQFF. CDR3 DNA sequence: TGTGCCAGCAGCTCTAGTCGGACAGGGGGCACCGATGAGCAGTTCTTC.

CDR3 sequence reads: CASSPGQGHEQYF. CDR3 coding DNA: TGTGCCAGCAGCCCCGGACAGGGACACGAGCAGTACTTC. This chain joins TRBV7-2 and TRBJ2-7; 8 nucleotides align to TRBD1. The germline V gene encodes CDR1 SGHTA and CDR2 FQGNSA. V dropped 5 bases and J dropped 5; count of bases not matched to a gene: 5. This CDR3 has 13 amino acids.

The chain is built from TRBV5-1 and TRBJ2-1; the match to TRBD2 covers 9 bases. Trimming took 4 bases from V and 9 from J; bases not matched to a gene: 8. This CDR3 comprises 14 residues. Germline CDR1 and CDR2: SGHRS and YFSETQ. In DNA, the CDR3 is TGCGCCAGCAGCCTTACTAGCGGGCGGGGTGAGCAGTTCTTC. Translation gives CASSLTSGRGEQFF. The full variable domain, its missing parts supplied by reference TRBV5-1 and TRBJ2-1, is KAGVTQTPRYLIKTRGQQVTLSCSPISGHRSVSWYQQTPGQGLQFLFEYFSETQRNKGNFPGRFSGRQFSNSRSEMNVSTLELGDSALYLCASSLTSGRGEQFFGPGTRLTVL.

The sample holds a few counts of this clonotype. This chain joins TRBV5-1 and TRBJ2-3; 10 nucleotides match TRBD1. The CDR3 covers 16 residues. The germline V gene encodes CDR1 SGHRS and CDR2 YFSETQ. V gave up 0 bases and J gave up 3 bases; unmatched junction bases: 4. The chain's CDR3 is CASSLADRGRTDTQYF. The CDR3 DNA reads TGCGCCAGCAGCTTGGCTGACAGGGGGCGAACAGATACGCAGTATTTT.

The genes are TRBV20-1 and TRBJ2-3; D gene uncertain. Germline V gene data show CDR1 as DFQATT and CDR2 as SNEGSKA (reference sequence). This CDR3 spans 17 amino acids. The ends were cut back, 0 bases at V and 1 base at J, with 17 bases in the middle. The CDR3, as DNA: TGCAGTGCTAGAGACGCCCACACTACCGAGGGCACAGATACGCAGTATTTT. Its protein is CSARDAHTTEGTDTQYF.

Here the CDR3 DNA reads TGTGCCAGCACCTCCTTCGGGGACAGCGATTATAGCAATCAGCCCCAGCATTTT. As protein: CASTSFGDSDYSNQPQHF. The V call is TRBV28, the J call TRBJ1-5, with 7 nucleotides matching TRBD1. V dropped 7 bases and J dropped 0; count of bases not matched to a gene: 15. In germline, CDR1 is MDHEN, CDR2 SYDVKM. The length of the CDR3 is 18 residues.

The chain links TRBV5-1 to TRBJ1-2; 10 bases fit TRBD1. The CDR3 length is 16 residues. The trim removed 0 bases at V and 3 bases at J, leaving 5 bases unmatched. CDR1 SGHRS and CDR2 YFSETQ come from the germline V gene. The CDR3 DNA reads TGCGCCAGCAGCTTGGTAGGGACAGGGGTTGACTATGGCTACACCTTC. It encodes CASSLVGTGVDYGYTF.

This chain connects TRBV20-1 to TRBJ1-2; D is uncertain. Germline V gives CDR1 DFQATT, CDR2 SNEGSKA (reference sequence). The CDR3 has 13 amino acids. The germline V and J ends were trimmed by 0 bases and 2 bases, with 7 bases remaining between them. CDR3: CSARDGNNYGYTF. CDR3 coding DNA: TGCAGTGCTAGAGATGGAAACAACTATGGCTACACCTTC.

CDR3 in amino acids: CSAGGLSTDTQYF. The CDR3 DNA reads as TGCAGTGCTGGAGGACTCAGCACAGATACGCAGTATTTT. The chain has TRBV20-1 and TRBJ2-3, with TRBD2 as a possible D gene (5 bases). Trimming cost V 5 bases and J 0 bases, with 9 bases left between them. Germline lookup yields CDR1 DFQATT and CDR2 SNEGSKA (reference sequence). The CDR3 contains 13 residues.

This chain connects TRBV28 to TRBJ2-3, with 8 positions matching TRBD2. The germline gives CDR1 MDHEN, CDR2 SYDVKM. V dropped 9 bases and J dropped 2; count of bases not matched to a gene: 1. This CDR3 region has 12 residues. Here the CDR3 reads CASSGITDTQYF. CDR3 nucleotide sequence: TGTGCCAGTAGCGGGATCACAGATACGCAGTATTTT.

V gene TRBV5-1 combines with J gene TRBJ1-4; unclear D gene. Trimming took 0 bases from V and 4 from J, leaving 10 bases between them. This CDR3 is built from 15 residues. CDR1 SGHRS and CDR2 YFSETQ come from the germline V gene. CDR3 bases: TGCGCCAGCAGCTTGGCCCCGGTTGATAATGAAAAACTGTTTTTT. Its protein product is CASSLAPVDNEKLFF.

This clonotype was observed a handful of times. The chain is built from TRBV7-8 and TRBJ2-7; no firm D call. Germline V gene sequence: CDR1 SGHVS, CDR2 FQNEAQ. This CDR3 is 13 amino acids long. With 5 bases removed from V and 0 bases from J, the gap between germline ends came to 8 bases. CDR3 in DNA: TGTGCCAGCAGCGCCGCGAGCTCCTACGAGCAGTACTTC. It translates to CASSAASSYEQYF.

The chain joins TRBV6-4 to TRBJ2-1; 7 bases are shared with TRBD2. The V and J ends lost 2 bases and 12 bases, in that order; junction bases with no gene match: 16. This CDR3 is built from 16 residues. Looked up from germline, CDR1 is MRHNA and CDR2 is SNTAGT. CDR3 sequence (DNA): TGTGCCAGCAGTGACCTCCCCGCTAGCGGATCCCAAGGGCAGTTCTTC. Protein sequence: CASSDLPASGSQGQFF.

The chain joins TRBV5-5 to TRBJ2-4; tentative D call: TRBD1 (6 bases). The J call could be wrong; TRBJ2-7 is a better fit for the DNA end. The CDR3 is made up of 14 amino acids. Germline V gives CDR1 SGHKS, CDR2 YYEKEE (reference sequence). This CDR3 is CASSLWLQGREQYF. Here the CDR3 DNA reads TGTGCCAGCAGCTTGTGGCTACAGGGACGCGAGCAGTACTTC.

The sample holds a few counts of this clonotype. This rearrangement joins TRBV12-3 or TRBV12-4 to TRBJ2-1; 10 positions match TRBD2. Trimming at V came to 5 bases and at J to 3 bases, leaving 7 bases not matched to a gene. The CDR3 is 16 amino acids. CDR3 region: CASSNSGRVFYNEQFF. As DNA, the CDR3 is TGTGCCAGCAGTAACAGCGGGAGGGTTTTCTACAATGAGCAGTTCTTC.

The chain joins TRBV4-1 to TRBJ1-1, with a possible D match to TRBD1 (5 bases). The length of the CDR3 is 14 residues. Trimming took off 3 bases at V and 4 bases at J, with 12 bases between the two ends. CDR1 is MGHRA and CDR2 is YSYEKL in the germline V gene. The DNA for the CDR3 is TGCGCCAGCAGCCACGGAGGGGTGAGCACTGAAGCTTTCTTT. It encodes CASSHGGVSTEAFF.